The clone carrying this TCR beta chain was observed once. Using immunoSEQ multiplex PCR, the repertoire was profiled, and TCRdb retains in-frame clones only, with some absent. Of tens of thousands of clones listed, 85% to 90% are singletons. In germline, CDR1 is ENHRY, CDR2 SYGVKD. Trimming stripped 10 bases from V and 0 bases from J, with 12 bases between. CDR3 length: 13 amino acids. This record comes from a study of OX40 agonist ivuxolimab in advanced cancers. The receptor was derived from an adult with an advanced solid tumor such as melanoma, head and neck, liver or kidney cancer. V is TRBV10-3 and J is TRBJ1-1, with a weak D call TRBD1 (6 bases). This sample comprised CD4+ or CD8+ T cells sorted from blood, obtained in a trial of the OX40 agonist ivuxolimab. The CDR3 DNA reads as TGTGCCAGTCGGAGGGGGATGAACACTGAAGCTTTCTTT. It codes for CASRRGMNTEAFF.